This entry is about one T cell receptor (beta chain). This clonotype was seen a few times. What antigen it recognizes has not been identified. Qualities for individual bases were not recorded, and no much larger clone is one base off. Instrument used: Illumina HiSeq 1500. The public reads were reanalyzed by TCRdb: fastp trimming at Q25, MiXCR alignment, in-frame beta chains only. All rows with the same CDR3 protein become a single entry with the most common DNA and genes. This sample lists more than 350,000 distinct CDR3 sequences; approximately 33% were detected once. The top ten hold approximately 15% of the sample. The sample comes from a study of T cell repertoires in cytomegalovirus infection (dated by TCRdb to between 2019 and 2020). About the full investigation: Because public TCR beta signatures pointed to carriage of CMV infection together with the matching HLA type, the HLA type of each donor mattered for the analysis.

As encoded in the germline V gene, CDR1 is MNHEY while CDR2 is SVGEGT. V gives up 0 bases and J gives up 0 bases, and the segment between their germline ends measures 11 bases. Including cysteine and phenylalanine, the CDR3 has 16 amino acids. Only the CDR3 portion is preserved as DNA: 48 bases, with reading frame beginning at the first base. The full study reports these points: In the ex vivo response, HLA-C-restricted CMV-specific TCR beta clonotypes were dominant, and in two of eight donors the single most frequent clonotype came from this HLA-C-restricted group. Carriers of CMV infection plus the relevant HLA type were discriminated by the cumulative frequency of public TCR beta family members in the study cohort and in an independent approximately 360-donor cohort.

The chain was built from TRBV6-2 or TRBV6-3 and TRBJ1-1; no D gene call is confident. This TCR came from a human donor in good health (CMV status not recorded). Some clones in this sample may be carry-over from other donors' samples. The sequencing sample was made of PBMCs. The DNA reads TGTGCCAGCAGTTACTCGACACGAAGGCTGAACACTGAAGCTTTCTTT. It translates to CASSYSTRRLNTEAFF.